This T cell receptor beta chain comes out of a study of cytomegalovirus exposure and HLA in healthy donors. Study-level results: Reportedly, TCR beta sequences accurately predicted HLA-A and HLA-B alleles in most subjects. In an earlier analysis, productive rearrangement rates for most beta V segments clustered near 87% or 30%.

The V gene's germline CDR1 is MGHDK and CDR2 SYGVNS. With V trimmed by 2 bases and J by 7 bases, 10 bases remained unmatched. The CDR3 sequence is 17 residues long. With regard to this clone: Its cognate antigen is unknown.

60 Vbeta and 13 Jbeta primers were used in PCR. TCRdb keeps only in-frame clones here, not all; method: immunoSEQ multiplex PCR. The sample yields over 150,000 clones, roughly 80% seen once. The sequencing sample was made of PBMCs. The sequence derives from a man aged 45-65 years in good health and CMV-seropositive. The chain links TRBV25-1 to TRBJ2-5; TRBD2 matches 13 bases. CDR3: CASSEELAGGALGTQYF. CDR3 sequence (DNA): TGTGCCAGCAGTGAAGAACTAGCGGGGGGGGCGTTGGGGACCCAGTACTTC.